This T cell receptor beta chain was retrieved from a study of cytomegalovirus exposure and HLA in healthy donors. Study-level points and caveats: Follow-up analysis later connected one missense variant in DCLRE1C with trimming of TCR beta V- and J-genes. On later analysis, the bulk of CMV-associated TCR beta chains appeared to be HLA-restricted. Later work found that TCR association rates differed between HLA loci; DRB1 had the most and HLA-C the fewest.

PCR involved 60 Vbeta and 13 Jbeta primers. Under the authors' procedure: Around 11 million of around 85 million unique TCR beta chains were shared, per a later count. Here immunoSEQ multiplex PCR was the method, and the copy in TCRdb shows in-frame clones only, minus some. That table supplies the V and J calls and clone size; D and trimming were determined from the DNA. Its table lists tens of thousands of clones. V shed 1 base and J 8 bases; nucleotides not matched to a gene: 12. This CDR3 comprises 16 residues. Germline CDR1 MGHRA, CDR2 YSYEKL. A remark on this clone: No antigen is known for it.

The specimen sequenced was PBMCs. The source is a man aged 45 to 65 in good health and CMV-seropositive. The rearrangement links TRBV4-1 to TRBJ1-2; 8 bases map to TRBD1. In DNA form, the CDR3 reads TGCGCCAGCAGCCAAGGCTCTGGACAGGGACTATTAGGCTACACCTTC. It specifies CASSQGSGQGLLGYTF.